A selection of T cell receptor beta chains follows, all from one sample in a study of post-analysis software for immune sequencing data. Each CDR3 protein is one row after TCRdb ran MiXCR on the PCR reads. The profile shows around 190,000 distinct CDR3 sequences, over 25% of them singletons. The sample comprised blood. These receptors came from a girl under 18 with multiple sclerosis. Both conserved end residues are part of each CDR3. Each record gives: D gene, V gene, J gene, clone size, CDR3 DNA, CDR3 protein. D genes are given only for firm matches. Clone size is given for some rows only: seen once, a few or many times, or a class if the clone is expanded.

.	TRBV7-9	TRBJ1-2	.	TGTGCCAGCAGCTTAGTAAACAGCCTGAGGGGCTACACCTTC	CASSLVNSLRGYTF
.	TRBV2	TRBJ2-5	few	TGTGCCAGCGCCCGAGACAGTTTTCAAGAGACCCAGTACTTC	CASARDSFQETQYF
TRBD2	TRBV3-1	TRBJ2-1	many	TGTGCCAGCAGCCAAGAGAGGTGGACTAGCACCTACAATGAGCAGTTCTTC	CASSQERWTSTYNEQFF
.	TRBV7-8	TRBJ2-7	many	TGTGCCAGCAGCTCGCGAGAAGGCCCCTACGAGCAGTACTTC	CASSSREGPYEQYF
TRBD1	TRBV12-3/TRBV12-4	TRBJ1-1	few	TGTGCCAGCAGTTCCCCAGGGGGGGGGCAGAACACTGAAGCTTTCTTT	CASSSPGGGQNTEAFF
.	TRBV20-1	TRBJ2-3	few	TGCAGTGCCGACCACAGGCGGGATTTAAATACGCAGTATTTT	CSADHRRDLNTQYF
.	TRBV18	TRBJ1-5	many	TGCGCCAGCAGCCCGGACAGTAGCAATCAGCCCCAGCATTTT	CASSPDSSNQPQHF
.	TRBV20-1	TRBJ1-1	many	TGCAGTGCTAGGTACGAACAGGGAGCGGGCACTGAAGCTTTCTTT	CSARYEQGAGTEAFF
.	TRBV7-6	TRBJ2-7	.	TGTGCCAGCAGCTTAGGACAGTGGTACGAGCAGTACTTC	CASSLGQWYEQYF
.	TRBV18	TRBJ2-7	many	TGTGCCAGCTCCCCCGGACAGAGGTCCTACGAGCAGTACTTC	CASSPGQRSYEQYF
.	TRBV9	TRBJ2-7	many	TGTGCCAGCAGCGTGGGGGACACATATGACTACGAGCAGTACTTC	CASSVGDTYDYEQYF
.	TRBV6-6	TRBJ1-1	few	TGTGCCAGCAGTTCGCGGGGGGGCGCGACGACTGAAGCTTTCTTT	CASSSRGGATTEAFF
TRBD1	TRBV5-1	TRBJ2-1	.	TGCGCCAGCAGCTTTCGACAGGGGGCTAATGAGCAGTTCTTC	CASSFRQGANEQFF
.	TRBV20-1	TRBJ2-1	many	TGCAGTGCTAGAGGGTGGGACGTAGACTCCATCGATGAGCAGTTCTTC	CSARGWDVDSIDEQFF
TRBD1	TRBV20-1	TRBJ1-1	few	TGCAGTGCTAGACAGGGGGGGACCGTTCCAAACCTGAACACTGAAGCTTTCTTT	CSARQGGTVPNLNTEAFF
.	TRBV19	TRBJ1-1	.	TGTGCCAGTAGTGTCCCCTCGGCAGCAATGAACACTGAAGCTTTCTTT	CASSVPSAAMNTEAFF
.	TRBV20-1	TRBJ2-7	many	TGCAGTGCTGCAGGACAGTCCTACGAGCAGTACTTC	CSAAGQSYEQYF
.	TRBV5-1	TRBJ1-2	many	TGCGCCAGCAGCCCCGACAGGATGAACTATGGCTACACCTTC	CASSPDRMNYGYTF
TRBD1	TRBV27	TRBJ1-4	.	TGTGCCAGCAGTTCGGACAGGCTTAATGAAAAACTGTTTTTT	CASSSDRLNEKLFF
.	TRBV12-3/TRBV12-4	TRBJ2-1	few	TGTGCCAGCACCGAACTTAGTAAGGAGCAGTTCTTC	CASTELSKEQFF
.	TRBV6-5	TRBJ2-6	few	TGTGCCAGCAGACGAGGTGGTGGGGCCAACGTCCTGACTTTC	CASRRGGGANVLTF
.	TRBV4-2	TRBJ2-1	.	TGTGCCAGCAGCCCCCAGGCGGGAACGAATGAGCAGTTCTTC	CASSPQAGTNEQFF
.	TRBV5-1	TRBJ2-1	many	TGCGCCAGCAGCAGGGCGGTCCGGGACCAGAGCTCCTACAATGAGCAGTTCTTC	CASSRAVRDQSSYNEQFF
TRBD1	TRBV6-1	TRBJ2-3	many	TGTGCCAGCAGTGGGACAGGGGGCGCAGATACGCAGTATTTT	CASSGTGGADTQYF
.	TRBV10-3	TRBJ2-1	many	TGTGCCATCGGCCTGACGAATGAGCAGTTCTTC	CAIGLTNEQFF
.	TRBV20-1	TRBJ2-3	many	TGCAGTGCTAGAGGCGGAAACACAGATACGCAGTATTTT	CSARGGNTDTQYF
TRBD1	TRBV18	TRBJ1-2	.	TGTGCCAGCTCACCACTCGGGGACAGAAAAACTAACCGTAACTATGGCTACACCTTC	CASSPLGDRKTNRNYGYTF
.	TRBV11-2	TRBJ2-3	many	TGTGCCAGCAGCTTATGGGCAGGAGGTCAGGGAGATACGCAGTATTTT	CASSLWAGGQGDTQYF
TRBD1	TRBV12-3/TRBV12-4	TRBJ2-7	many	TGTGCCAGCAGTTTTGGGACAGGGGGCTTGTACGAGCAGTACTTC	CASSFGTGGLYEQYF
TRBD1	TRBV29-1	TRBJ1-1	many	TGCAGCGCCGGGACAGCGAACACTGAAGCTTTCTTT	CSAGTANTEAFF
TRBD1	TRBV27	TRBJ2-1	many	TGTGCCAGCCATCCACGGACAGGGGTTAACAATGAGCAGTTCTTC	CASHPRTGVNNEQFF
.	TRBV6-2/TRBV6-3	TRBJ2-1	few	TGTGCCAGCCGCAAGAAGGCAGGGGGGCATGAGCAGTTCTTC	CASRKKAGGHEQFF
TRBD1	TRBV10-3	TRBJ1-1	few	TGTGCCATCAGTGGTCCCGGGACAGGGGGCAACACTGAAGCTTTCTTT	CAISGPGTGGNTEAFF
TRBD1	TRBV12-3/TRBV12-4	TRBJ2-5	many	TGTGCCAGCAGTCGTGGGACAGGACAAGAGACCCAGTACTTC	CASSRGTGQETQYF
TRBD2	TRBV12-3/TRBV12-4	TRBJ2-3	.	TGTGCCAGCAGTTTACTCGGGAGGGCCCCAGGTACGCAGTATTTT	CASSLLGRAPGTQYF
TRBD1	TRBV6-1	TRBJ2-1	many	TGTGCCAGCAGTGATTCTTCCGGGACAGGGGTCTGGAATGAGCAGTTCTTC	CASSDSSGTGVWNEQFF
.	TRBV29-1	TRBJ1-3	few	TGCAGCGTTACCGATCCAGAGAGCTCTGGAAACACCATATATTTT	CSVTDPESSGNTIYF
TRBD1	TRBV28	TRBJ1-5	few	TGTGCCAGTTCGTTTCCGAAGACAGGGCCCAATCAGCCCCAGCATTTT	CASSFPKTGPNQPQHF
TRBD2	TRBV6-4	TRBJ2-7	many	TGTGCCAGCAGTGACTCGATACAGGGACTAGCGGAGGTCTACGAGCAGTACTTC	CASSDSIQGLAEVYEQYF
TRBD2	TRBV12-3/TRBV12-4	TRBJ2-5	many	TGTGCCAGCAGTACCATAGCGGGAGGCCTATGGGAGACCCAGTACTTC	CASSTIAGGLWETQYF
TRBD1	TRBV19	TRBJ1-2	few	TGTGCCAGTAGTATCAGGGACAGGGGCTATGGCTACACCTTC	CASSIRDRGYGYTF
TRBD2	TRBV7-3	TRBJ2-7	many	TGTGCCAGCAGCTCACTAGCGGGGGCGACCTACGAGCAGTACTTC	CASSSLAGATYEQYF
.	TRBV28	TRBJ1-1	few	TGTGCCAGCAGCCCCAGGGCACAGAACATGAACACTGAAGCTTTCTTT	CASSPRAQNMNTEAFF
.	TRBV12-3/TRBV12-4	TRBJ2-1	.	TGTGCCAGCAGTCCCTCCTCCGGGTCCTACAATGAGCAGTTCTTC	CASSPSSGSYNEQFF
.	TRBV7-6	TRBJ1-5	.	TGTGCCAGCAGCGTACGCGTGGGTCTCTATAGCAATCAGCCCCAGCATTTT	CASSVRVGLYSNQPQHF
.	TRBV5-6	TRBJ1-1	.	TGTGCCAGCAACAACCTGGCGCACCTCATGAACACTGAAGCTTTCTTT	CASNNLAHLMNTEAFF
.	TRBV11-2	TRBJ2-1	.	TGTGCCAGCAGCTCGACGGCTACCCCCTACAATGAGCAGTTCTTC	CASSSTATPYNEQFF
.	TRBV20-1	TRBJ1-5	few	TGCAGTGCGATCCTTGGGGGTCAGCCCCAGCATTTT	CSAILGGQPQHF
.	TRBV7-2	TRBJ2-1	many	TGTGCCAGCAGCTTAGGGCAGGGGCCCTCCTACAATGAGCAGTTCTTC	CASSLGQGPSYNEQFF
TRBD2	TRBV7-2	TRBJ2-1	few	TGTGCCAGCACCGAAGCTAGCGGGTACAATGAGCAGTTCTTC	CASTEASGYNEQFF
TRBD2	TRBV7-2	TRBJ2-7	.	TGTGCCAGTAAAGGGACTAGCGGGGCTTACGAGCAGTACTTC	CASKGTSGAYEQYF
TRBD1	TRBV6-5	TRBJ2-2	.	TGCGCCAGCAGTACAACAGGGGAAACCGGGGAGCTGTTTTTT	CASSTTGETGELFF
.	TRBV7-8	TRBJ2-7	many	TGTGCCAGCAGCACCCACAGGGTTATCTACGAGCAGTACTTC	CASSTHRVIYEQYF
.	TRBV5-1	TRBJ1-2	.	TGCGCCAGCAGCGTAAGACAGCCCGAGGAAGGCTACACCTTC	CASSVRQPEEGYTF
.	TRBV7-2	TRBJ2-6	.	TGTGCCAGCAGCTTAGTGGGCACGAACAACGTCCTGACTTTC	CASSLVGTNNVLTF